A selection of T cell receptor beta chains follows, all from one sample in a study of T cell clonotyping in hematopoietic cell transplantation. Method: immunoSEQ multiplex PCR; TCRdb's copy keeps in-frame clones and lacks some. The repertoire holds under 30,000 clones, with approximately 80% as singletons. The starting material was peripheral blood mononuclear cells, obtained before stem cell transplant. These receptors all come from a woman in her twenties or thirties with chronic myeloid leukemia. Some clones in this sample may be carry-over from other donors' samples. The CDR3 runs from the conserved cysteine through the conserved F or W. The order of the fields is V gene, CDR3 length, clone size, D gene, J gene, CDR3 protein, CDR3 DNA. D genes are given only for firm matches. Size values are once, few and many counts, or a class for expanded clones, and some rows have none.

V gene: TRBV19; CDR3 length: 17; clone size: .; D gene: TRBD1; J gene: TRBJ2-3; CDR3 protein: CASSNPGQLIVTDTQYF; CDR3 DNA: TGTGCCAGTAGTAACCCGGGACAGTTAATTGTCACAGATACGCAGTATTTT
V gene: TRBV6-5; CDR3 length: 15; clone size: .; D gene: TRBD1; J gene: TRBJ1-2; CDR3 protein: CASSYASTGDDGYTF; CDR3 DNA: TGTGCCAGCAGTTACGCCTCAACAGGGGATGATGGCTACACCTTC
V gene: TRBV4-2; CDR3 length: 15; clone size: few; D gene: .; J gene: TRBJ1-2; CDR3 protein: CASRQVYDGLYGYTF; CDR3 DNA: TGTGCCAGCAGGCAAGTGTACGATGGCCTGTATGGCTACACCTTC
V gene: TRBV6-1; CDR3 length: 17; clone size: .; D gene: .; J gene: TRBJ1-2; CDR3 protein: CASSAPPGFDLNYGYTF; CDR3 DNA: TGTGCCAGCAGTGCACCCCCAGGGTTTGATTTGAACTATGGCTACACCTTC
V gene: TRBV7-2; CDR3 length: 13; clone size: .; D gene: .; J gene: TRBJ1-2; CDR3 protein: CASSPDSNYGYTF; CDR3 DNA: TGTGCCAGCAGTCCGGACAGTAACTATGGCTACACCTTC
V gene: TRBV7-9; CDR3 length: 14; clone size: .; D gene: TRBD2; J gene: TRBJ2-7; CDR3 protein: CASSLRGGIYEQYF; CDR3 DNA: TGTGCCAGCAGCTTACGGGGGGGAATCTACGAGCAGTACTTC
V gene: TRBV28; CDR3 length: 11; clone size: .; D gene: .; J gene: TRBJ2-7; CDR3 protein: CASSLWGEQYF; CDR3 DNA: TGTGCCAGCAGTTTATGGGGCGAGCAGTACTTC
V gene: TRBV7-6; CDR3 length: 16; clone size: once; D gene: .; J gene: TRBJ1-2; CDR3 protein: CASSLSPTSANYGYTF; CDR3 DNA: TGTGCCAGCAGCTTATCCCCCACGTCGGCTAACTATGGCTACACCTTC
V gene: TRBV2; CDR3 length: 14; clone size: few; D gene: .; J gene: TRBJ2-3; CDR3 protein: CASLAGTDTDTQYF; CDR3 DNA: TGTGCCAGCCTTGCCGGGACGGACACAGATACGCAGTATTTT
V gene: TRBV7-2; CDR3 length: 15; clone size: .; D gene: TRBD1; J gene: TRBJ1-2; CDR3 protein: CASSSHLGRGEVNTF; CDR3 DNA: TGTGCCAGCAGCTCCCATCTCGGCAGGGGGGAAGTAAACACCTTC
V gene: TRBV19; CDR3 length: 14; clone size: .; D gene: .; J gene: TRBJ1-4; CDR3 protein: CASRQNRDLEKLFF; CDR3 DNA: TGTGCCAGTAGACAGAACAGGGACCTTGAAAAACTGTTTTTT
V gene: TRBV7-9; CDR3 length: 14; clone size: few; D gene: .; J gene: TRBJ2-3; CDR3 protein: CASSFGVRTDTQYF; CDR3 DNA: TGTGCCAGCAGCTTCGGGGTGCGCACAGATACGCAGTATTTT
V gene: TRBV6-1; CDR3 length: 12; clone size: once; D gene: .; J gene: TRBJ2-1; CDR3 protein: CAWPGRFNEQFF; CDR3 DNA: TGTGCCTGGCCAGGCCGGTTTAATGAGCAGTTCTTC
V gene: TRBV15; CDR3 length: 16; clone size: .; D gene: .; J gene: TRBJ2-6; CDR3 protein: CATSRDQGAGANVLTF; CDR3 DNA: TGTGCCACCAGCAGAGATCAGGGAGCTGGGGCCAACGTCCTGACTTTC
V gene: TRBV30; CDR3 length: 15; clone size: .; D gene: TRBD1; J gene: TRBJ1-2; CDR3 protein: CAWSVSARTGNGYTF; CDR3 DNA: TGTGCCTGGAGTGTTTCCGCTCGGACAGGGAATGGCTACACCTTC
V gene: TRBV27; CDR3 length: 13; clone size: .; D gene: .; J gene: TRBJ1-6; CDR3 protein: CASSLWIDSPLHF; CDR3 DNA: TGTGCCAGCAGTTTATGGATCGATTCACCCCTCCACTTT
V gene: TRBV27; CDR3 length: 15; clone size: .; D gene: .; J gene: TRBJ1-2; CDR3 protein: CASSLGGATNYGYTF; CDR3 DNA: TGTGCCAGCAGTTTAGGTGGGGCGACTAACTATGGCTACACCTTC
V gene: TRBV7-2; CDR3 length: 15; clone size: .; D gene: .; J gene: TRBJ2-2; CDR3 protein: CASSLSGVGGGELFF; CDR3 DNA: TGTGCCAGCAGCTTATCCGGCGTTGGTGGCGGGGAGCTGTTTTTT
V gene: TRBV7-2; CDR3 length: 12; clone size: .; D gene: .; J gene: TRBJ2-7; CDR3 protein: CASSLLGTEQYF; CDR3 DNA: TGTGCCAGCAGCTTGCTGGGAACCGAGCAGTACTTC
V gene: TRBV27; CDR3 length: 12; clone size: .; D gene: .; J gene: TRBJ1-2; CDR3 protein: CASRFEDYGYTF; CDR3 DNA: TGTGCCAGCAGATTTGAGGACTATGGCTACACCTTC
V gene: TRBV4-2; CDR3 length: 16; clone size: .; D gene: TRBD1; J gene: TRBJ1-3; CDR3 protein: CASSQDPGGSGNTIYF; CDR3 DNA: TGTGCCAGCAGCCAAGACCCAGGGGGCTCTGGAAACACCATATATTTT
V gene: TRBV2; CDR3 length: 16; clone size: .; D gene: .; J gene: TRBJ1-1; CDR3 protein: CASIPTSNRLNTEAFF; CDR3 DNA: TGTGCCAGCATTCCGACCTCGAACAGGTTGAACACTGAAGCTTTCTTT